This T cell receptor beta chain was recovered during a study of cytomegalovirus exposure and HLA in healthy donors. Looking at the study overall: Assignment to the Caucasian-associated ancestry cluster applied to around 82% of the approximately 420 genotyped donors.

Study-wide results and limits: The analysis excluded some indistinguishable V segments, including TRBV6-2 and TRBV6-3.

The PCR had 60 Vbeta and 13 Jbeta primers. Sequencing was performed with immunoSEQ multiplex PCR; in TCRdb, only in-frame clones are kept and a portion is missing. The data show about 190,000 clones, under 80% seen once. Germline V gene sequence: CDR1 MNHEY, CDR2 SMNVEV (reference sequence). There are 13 residues in the CDR3. V lost 3 bases to trimming and J lost 4 bases, with 7 bases between them. This clone was seen only a few times. What it binds is unknown. The TCR comes from a man aged 25-40 years in good health and CMV-seropositive. The chain is built from TRBV27 and TRBJ1-5; tentative D call: TRBD1 (5 bases). The sample was PBMCs. CDR3 region: CASSLTVNQPQHF. The CDR3 DNA sequence: TGTGCCAGCAGTTTGACAGTTAATCAGCCCCAGCATTTT.